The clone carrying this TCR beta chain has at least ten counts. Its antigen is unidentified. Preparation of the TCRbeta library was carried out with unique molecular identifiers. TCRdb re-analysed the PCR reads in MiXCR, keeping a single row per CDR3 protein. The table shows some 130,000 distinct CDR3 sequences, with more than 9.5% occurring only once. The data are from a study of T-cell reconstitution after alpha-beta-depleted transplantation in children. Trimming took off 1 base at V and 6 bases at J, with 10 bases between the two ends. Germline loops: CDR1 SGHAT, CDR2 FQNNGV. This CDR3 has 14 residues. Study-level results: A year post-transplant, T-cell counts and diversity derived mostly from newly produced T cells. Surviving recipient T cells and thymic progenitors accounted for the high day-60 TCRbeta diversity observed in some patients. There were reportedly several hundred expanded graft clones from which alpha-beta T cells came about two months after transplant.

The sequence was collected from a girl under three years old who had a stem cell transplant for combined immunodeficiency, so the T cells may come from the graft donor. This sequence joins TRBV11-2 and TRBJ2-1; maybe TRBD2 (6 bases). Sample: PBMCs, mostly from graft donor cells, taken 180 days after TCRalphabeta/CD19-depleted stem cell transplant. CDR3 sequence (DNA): TGTGCCAGCAGCTTAGTGGGACTTGTCAATGAGCAGTTCTTC. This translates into CASSLVGLVNEQFF. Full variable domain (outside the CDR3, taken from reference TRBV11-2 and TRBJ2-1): EAGVAQSPRYKIIEKRQSVAFWCNPISGHATLYWYQQILGQGPKLLIQFQNNGVVDDSQLPKDRFSAERLKGVDSTLKIQPAKLEDSAVYLCASSLVGLVNEQFFGPGTRLTVL.